The 30 T cell receptor beta chains presented below share a single source sample, sequenced in a study of blood T cells in healthy people across ages. The second PCR ran 7 to 11 cycles with a sample-barcoded 5' primer and J-beta primers. TCRdb re-called the 5' RACE reads through MiXCR, storing one row per CDR3 protein. The sample shows approximately 1,000,000 distinct CDR3 sequences, around 43% of them seen only once. Sequencing was carried out using blood. The receptors shown here come from a woman in her fifties or sixties in good health.

The chain uses TRBV11-1 and TRBJ2-4; D not resolved. The J call may be wrong; the DNA end is better matched by TRBJ2-5. Germline V CDR1 and CDR2: SGHAT, FQDESV (reference sequence). The CDR3 runs 13 residues. CDR3 coding DNA: TGTGCCAGCAGCACGTCGGTGTCCGAGACCCAGTACTTC. Protein: CASSTSVSETQYF.

The chain links TRBV7-3 to TRBJ2-7; 11 bases match TRBD1. This CDR3 is built from 15 residues. The V and J ends lost 6 bases and 2 bases, in that order; junction bases with no gene match: 6. CDR1 is SGHTA, CDR2 FQGTGA, per germline. The CDR3 DNA reads as TGTGCCAGCAGACTAACGGGACAGGGGGCCTACGAGCAGTACTTC. Translation gives CASRLTGQGAYEQYF.

The chain links TRBV5-1 to TRBJ2-1; 10 bases agree with TRBD2. CDR3 length equals 15 residues. CDR1 and CDR2 (germline): SGHRS, YFSETQ. V lost 7 bases, J lost 5 bases, and 9 bases stayed unmatched. The CDR3 DNA is TGCGCCAGCCTACCTAGCGGGAGTTCGCACAATGAGCAGTTCTTC. Translation gives CASLPSGSSHNEQFF.

This clonotype has only a few counts. The chain combines TRBV20-1 with TRBJ2-5; D not certain. V was trimmed by 0 bases and J by 1 base, leaving 6 bases between them. The CDR3 covers 13 residues. Looked up from germline, CDR1 is DFQATT and CDR2 is SNEGSKA (reference sequence). CDR3 sequence: CSARDSPQETQYF. For the CDR3, the DNA is TGCAGTGCTAGAGATTCCCCCCAAGAGACCCAGTACTTC.

The genes are TRBV4-1 and TRBJ1-6; possibly TRBD1 for D (5 bases). V was pared by 0 bases and J by 10 bases, with 13 bases between. From germline, CDR1 is MGHRA and CDR2 YSYEKL. The CDR3 extends over 15 amino acids. The CDR3 nucleotides are TGCGCCAGCAGCCAAGAAAGGCAGGGAGGCTCACCCCTCCACTTT. Translation: CASSQERQGGSPLHF.

This chain uses TRBV4-1 with TRBJ2-7, with D possibly being TRBD1 (5 bases). The CDR3 contains 14 residues. Germline V CDR1 and CDR2: MGHRA, YSYEKL. Trimming took off 4 bases at V and 0 bases at J, with 10 bases between the two ends. CDR3 sequence (DNA): TGCGCCAGCAGCCCACTCCAGGGCTCCTACGAGCAGTACTTC. Protein: CASSPLQGSYEQYF.

Ten or more counts support this clonotype. The J gene is TRBJ2-7, the V gene TRBV27; 10 nucleotides match TRBD2. There are 14 residues in the CDR3. The trim removed 5 bases at V and 4 bases at J, leaving 5 bases unmatched. The germline V gene has CDR1 MNHEY and CDR2 SMNVEV (reference sequence). The CDR3 reads CASSPSGSTYEQYF. The CDR3 DNA is TGTGCCAGCAGTCCTAGCGGGAGTACATACGAGCAGTACTTC.

The sample holds a few counts of this clonotype. The V call is TRBV20-1, the J call TRBJ2-7, with 7 bases that match TRBD2. Unmatched junction bases numbered 10, after V lost 4 bases and J lost 1 base. The CDR3 is 15 amino acids. CDR1 is DFQATT, CDR2 SNEGSKA, per germline (reference sequence). CDR3 loop: CSAKAGSLVSYEQYF. The DNA for the CDR3 is TGCAGTGCTAAAGCGGGGTCCTTAGTTTCCTACGAGCAGTACTTC.

The V and J genes are TRBV20-1 and TRBJ2-1, with D tentatively TRBD1 (6 bases). Germline V gene sequence: CDR1 DFQATT, CDR2 SNEGSKA (reference sequence). The ends were cut back, 3 bases at V and 8 bases at J, with 11 bases in the middle. CDR3 size: 12 residues. The CDR3 DNA is TGCAGTGCTAGTAGGGGGAGCGATGAGCAGTTCTTC. Translation gives CSASRGSDEQFF.

The chain links TRBV3-1 to TRBJ2-7; D might be TRBD1 (5 bases). Trimming took off 3 bases at V and 6 bases at J, with 12 bases between the two ends. The CDR3 spans 13 residues. Looked up from germline, CDR1 is LGHDT and CDR2 is YNNKEL (reference sequence). The CDR3 bases are TGTGCCAGCAGCCAGGGTGACAGTTCCGAGCAGTACTTC. The encoded protein is CASSQGDSSEQYF.

Ten or more counts support this clonotype. The gene calls are TRBV7-2 and TRBJ2-7, with TRBD2 matching over 7 bases. The germline gives CDR1 SGHTA, CDR2 FQGNSA. The length of the CDR3 is 12 residues. The junction had 4 bases not matched to a gene; V was cut back by 4 bases and J by 7 bases. CDR3 coding DNA: TGTGCCAGCAGCTCACTAGCGCGGGAGCAGTACTTC. Protein: CASSSLAREQYF.

This clonotype came up a few times. The chain links TRBV13 to TRBJ1-2; D might be TRBD1 (5 bases). The germline CDR1 and CDR2 sequences are PRHDT and FYEKMQ (reference sequence). The CDR3 runs 15 residues. V was trimmed by 5 bases and J by 4 bases, leaving 17 bases between them. For the CDR3, the DNA is TGTGCCAGCAGCCCACCGCTAACCGGGACCTATGGCTACACCTTC. Protein product: CASSPPLTGTYGYTF.

The CDR3 spells CSVYSYGYTF. CDR3 DNA sequence: TGCAGCGTTTACTCCTATGGCTACACCTTC. This chain connects TRBV29-1 to TRBJ1-2, with D uncertain. Germline V CDR1 and CDR2: SQVTM, ANQGSEA. Trimming cost V 5 bases and J 4 bases, with 5 bases left between them. The length of the CDR3 is 10 residues.

The genes are TRBV24-1 and TRBJ1-4; the D is unclear. The germline V and J ends were trimmed by 4 bases and 2 bases, with 7 bases remaining between them. The CDR3 contains 14 residues. Per the germline V gene, CDR1 is KGHDR and CDR2 is SFDVKD. This CDR3 reads CATSDRATNEKLFF. The CDR3 DNA is TGTGCCACCAGTGACCGGGCCACTAATGAAAAACTGTTTTTT.

The CDR3 coding sequence is TGCGCCAGCAGCCCACACCAGCCCGGGACAGCTAGCAATCAGCCCCAGCATTTT. Amino acids: CASSPHQPGTASNQPQHF. The chain recombines TRBV23-1 with TRBJ1-5; TRBD1 matches at 7 bases. TRBV23-1 is an ORF for which the function is uncertain. After removal of 6 bases from V and 0 bases from J, the junction contained 14 bases not matched to a gene. The CDR3 spans 18 residues.

The sample holds a few counts of this clonotype. The chain links TRBV12-3 or TRBV12-4 to TRBJ2-1; 10 bases align to TRBD2. Germline trimming cut 5 bases from V and 5 bases from J; bases unmatched to any gene: 6. This CDR3 comprises 15 residues. CDR3 nucleotides: TGTGCCAGCAGTCCTGGGACTAGCGAGCACAATGAGCAGTTCTTC. Protein sequence: CASSPGTSEHNEQFF.

V gene TRBV10-3 combines with J gene TRBJ2-3, with 9 bases that match TRBD2. This CDR3 has 16 amino acids. Germline values: CDR1 ENHRY, CDR2 SYGVKD. V lost 2 bases, J lost 2 bases, and 5 bases stayed unmatched. For the CDR3, the DNA is TGTGCCATCAGTGAGGTTCTAGCGGGATTCACAGATACGCAGTATTTT. Amino acids: CAISEVLAGFTDTQYF.

V is TRBV11-2 and J is TRBJ2-1; 8 bases are shared with TRBD2. This CDR3 has 19 residues. Germline V lookup: CDR1 SGHAT, CDR2 FQNNGV. V lost 5 bases, J lost 0 bases, and 15 bases stayed unmatched. In DNA form, the CDR3 reads TGTGCCAGCAGCAAGTCCACTAGCGGCCAACTAAGCTCCTACAATGAGCAGTTCTTC. As protein: CASSKSTSGQLSSYNEQFF.

V usage is TRBV20-1 and J usage is TRBJ2-4; D gene ambiguous. The CDR3 loop spans 14 amino acids. The germline V gene encodes CDR1 DFQATT and CDR2 SNEGSKA (reference sequence). The DNA of the CDR3 is TGCTCCGCTACAGAAGGCACCGCCAAAAACATTCAGTACTTC. This translates into CSATEGTAKNIQYF.

This chain joins TRBV20-1 and TRBJ2-7; the D gene could be TRBD1 or TRBD2 (5 bases each). Trimming took 5 bases from V and 0 from J, leaving 11 bases between them. The germline CDR1 and CDR2 sequences are DFQATT and SNEGSKA (reference sequence). This CDR3 spans 13 amino acids. The CDR3 nucleotides are TGCAGTGCTCTCCGGGGCCCCTCCTACGAGCAGTACTTC. Its protein is CSALRGPSYEQYF.

This clonotype showed up just a few times. J is TRBJ2-3 and V is TRBV28, with 10 bases identical to TRBD2. The CDR3 sequence is 16 residues long. Germline trimming cut 3 bases from V and 6 bases from J; bases unmatched to any gene: 9. Germline V gene data show CDR1 as MDHEN and CDR2 as SYDVKM. The CDR3 spells CASSFRSGRAGDTQYF. The CDR3, as DNA: TGTGCCAGCAGTTTCCGGAGCGGGAGGGCGGGGGATACGCAGTATTTT.

The genes are TRBV15 and TRBJ2-1; tentative D call: TRBD2 (5 bases). The CDR3 length is 15 residues. Per the germline V gene, CDR1 is LNHNV and CDR2 is YYDKDF (reference sequence). The V end was cut by 0 bases, the J end by 2 bases, with 8 bases between. This CDR3 reads CATSRDRDAYNEQFF. The CDR3 nucleotides are TGTGCCACCAGCAGAGATCGGGATGCCTACAATGAGCAGTTCTTC.

The gene calls are TRBV5-1 and TRBJ1-2, with 7 bases identical to TRBD1. CDR3 length equals 15 residues. The V gene's germline CDR1 is SGHRS and CDR2 YFSETQ. Trimming took 4 bases from V and 2 from J; bases not matched to a gene: 8. CDR3 sequence (DNA): TGCGCCAGCAGCGCAGACAGGGCAATCAACTATGGCTACACCTTC. Translating it yields CASSADRAINYGYTF.

This clonotype was seen ten or more times. The rearrangement links TRBV5-1 to TRBJ2-7; D not certain. The CDR3 runs 13 residues. Germline V gives CDR1 SGHRS, CDR2 YFSETQ. V gave up 0 bases and J gave up 3 bases, with 7 bases separating them. For the CDR3, the DNA is TGCGCCAGCAGCTTGGGCAGTCTCTACGAGCAGTACTTC. This gives the protein CASSLGSLYEQYF.

This clonotype was seen a single time. This rearrangement joins TRBV20-1 to TRBJ2-1; D remains unclear. V lost 1 base to trimming and J lost 8 bases, with 12 bases between them. The CDR3 length is 13 residues. CDR1 and CDR2 (germline): DFQATT, SNEGSKA (reference sequence). DNA of the CDR3: TGCAGTGCTAGAGGAGCACCCGGAGATGAGCAGTTCTTC. It codes for CSARGAPGDEQFF.

This clonotype was detected a few times. This chain joins TRBV24-1 and TRBJ2-6, with unresolved D. The ends were cut back, 5 bases at V and 4 bases at J, with 5 bases in the middle. This CDR3 contains 13 residues. The germline CDR1 and CDR2 sequences are KGHDR and SFDVKD. CDR3 sequence (DNA): TGTGCCACCAGTGGCCGGGGGGCCAACGTCCTGACTTTC. Amino acids: CATSGRGANVLTF.

The genes are TRBV6-5 and TRBJ1-4; D is possibly TRBD1 (5 bases). V gave up 6 bases and J gave up 5 bases, with 16 bases separating them. The CDR3 length is 15 residues. CDR1 and CDR2 from the germline V gene are MNHEY and SVGAGI. CDR3 sequence reads: CASSPRGSRNEKLFF. As DNA, the CDR3 is TGTGCCAGCAGCCCCCGGGGGAGTAGGAATGAAAAACTGTTTTTT.

This rearrangement joins TRBV6-6 to TRBJ2-1; TRBD2 agrees at 7 bases. The CDR3 contains 14 residues. Germline CDR1 and CDR2: MNHNY and SVGAGI (reference sequence). V lost 2 bases, J lost 9 bases, and 7 bases stayed unmatched. As DNA, the CDR3 is TGTGCCAGCAGTTACATGCGGGAGCAGGGTGAGCAGTTCTTC. It translates to CASSYMREQGEQFF.

This clonotype was counted a few times. This chain joins TRBV20-1 and TRBJ2-7, with TRBD2 identical over 7 bases. V was pared by 3 bases and J by 4 bases, with 6 bases of the junction left unmatched. This CDR3 has 13 residues. The V gene's germline CDR1 is DFQATT and CDR2 SNEGSKA (reference sequence). CDR3 loop: CSARLSGPYEQYF. CDR3 DNA: TGCAGTGCTAGGCTTAGCGGGCCTTACGAGCAGTACTTC.

The V gene is TRBV20-1, the J gene TRBJ1-2; no definite D call. Trimming cost V 0 bases and J 6 bases, with 17 bases left between them. Germline lookup yields CDR1 DFQATT and CDR2 SNEGSKA (reference sequence). This CDR3 region has 15 residues. CDR3 in amino acids: CSARDGKLPVDGYTF. The CDR3, as DNA: TGCAGTGCTAGAGATGGGAAACTCCCAGTCGATGGCTACACCTTC.